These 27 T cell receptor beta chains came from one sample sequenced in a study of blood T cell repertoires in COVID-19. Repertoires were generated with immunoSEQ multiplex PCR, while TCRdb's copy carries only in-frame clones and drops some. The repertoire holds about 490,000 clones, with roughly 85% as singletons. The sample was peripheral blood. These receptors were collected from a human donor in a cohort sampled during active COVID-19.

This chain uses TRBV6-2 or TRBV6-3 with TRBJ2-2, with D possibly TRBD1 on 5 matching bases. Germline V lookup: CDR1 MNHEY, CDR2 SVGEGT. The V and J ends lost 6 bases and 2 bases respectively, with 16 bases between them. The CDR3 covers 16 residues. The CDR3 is CASRPPGLANTGELFF. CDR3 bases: TGTGCCAGCAGACCTCCAGGGTTAGCAAACACCGGGGAGCTGTTTTTT.

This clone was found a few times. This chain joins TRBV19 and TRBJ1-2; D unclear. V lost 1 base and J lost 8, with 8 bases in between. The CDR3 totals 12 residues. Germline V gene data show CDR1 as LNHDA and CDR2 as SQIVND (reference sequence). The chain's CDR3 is CASSIGREGYTF. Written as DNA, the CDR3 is TGTGCCAGTAGTATAGGAAGAGAAGGCTACACCTTC.

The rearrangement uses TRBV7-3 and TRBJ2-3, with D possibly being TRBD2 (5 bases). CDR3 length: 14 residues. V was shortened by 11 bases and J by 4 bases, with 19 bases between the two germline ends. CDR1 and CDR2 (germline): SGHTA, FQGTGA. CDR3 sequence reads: CASALGLAADTQYF. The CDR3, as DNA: TGTGCCTCAGCACTAGGGTTGGCCGCAGATACGCAGTATTTT.

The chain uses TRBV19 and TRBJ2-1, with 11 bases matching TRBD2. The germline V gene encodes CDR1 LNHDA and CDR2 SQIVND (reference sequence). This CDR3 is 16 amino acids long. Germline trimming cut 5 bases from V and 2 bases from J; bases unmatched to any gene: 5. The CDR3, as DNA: TGTGCCAGTAGTGGATCGACTAGCGGGACCTACAATGAGCAGTTCTTC. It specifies CASSGSTSGTYNEQFF.

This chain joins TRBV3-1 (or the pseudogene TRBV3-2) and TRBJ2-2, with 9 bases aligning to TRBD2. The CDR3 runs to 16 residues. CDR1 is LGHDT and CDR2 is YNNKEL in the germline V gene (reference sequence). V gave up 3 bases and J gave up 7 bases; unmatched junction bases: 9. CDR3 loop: CASSHLGIAGDGELFF. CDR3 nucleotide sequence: TGTGCCAGCAGCCACCTAGGCATAGCGGGAGACGGGGAGCTGTTTTTT.

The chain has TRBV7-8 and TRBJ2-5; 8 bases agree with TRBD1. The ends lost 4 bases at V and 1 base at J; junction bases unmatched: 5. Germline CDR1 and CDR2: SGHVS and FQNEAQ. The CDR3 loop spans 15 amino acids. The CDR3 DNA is TGTGCCAGCAGCTCTCGACAGGGGTCCCAAGAGACCCAGTACTTC. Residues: CASSSRQGSQETQYF.

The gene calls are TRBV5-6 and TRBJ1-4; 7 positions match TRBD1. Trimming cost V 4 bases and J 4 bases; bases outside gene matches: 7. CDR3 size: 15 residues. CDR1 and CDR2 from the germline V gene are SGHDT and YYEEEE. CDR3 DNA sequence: TGTGCCAGCAGCCCGTTGCGGGACAGTAATGAAAAACTGTTTTTT. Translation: CASSPLRDSNEKLFF.

The CDR3 DNA is TGTGCCAGCAGCCCCCAGGGAGGTAATTCACCCCTCCACTTT. This sequence encodes CASSPQGGNSPLHF. This chain connects TRBV14 to TRBJ1-6; possible D gene TRBD1, 5 bases. CDR1 is SGHDN, CDR2 FVKESK, per germline. The length of the CDR3 is 14 residues. Trimming cost V 4 bases and J 6 bases, with 10 bases left between them.

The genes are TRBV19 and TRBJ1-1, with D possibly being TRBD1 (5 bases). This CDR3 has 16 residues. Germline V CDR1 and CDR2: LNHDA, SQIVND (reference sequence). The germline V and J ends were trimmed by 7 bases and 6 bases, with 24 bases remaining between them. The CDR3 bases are TGTGCCAGTACCCCGGTTCAGGGAAGGCCGTTCTCTGAAGCTTTCTTT. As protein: CASTPVQGRPFSEAFF.

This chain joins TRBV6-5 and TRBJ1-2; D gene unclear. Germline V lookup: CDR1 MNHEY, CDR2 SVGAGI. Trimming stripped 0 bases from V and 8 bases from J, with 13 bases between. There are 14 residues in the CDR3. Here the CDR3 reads CASSYSDWSIGYTF. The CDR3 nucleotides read TGTGCCAGCAGTTACTCGGACTGGTCTATCGGCTACACCTTC.

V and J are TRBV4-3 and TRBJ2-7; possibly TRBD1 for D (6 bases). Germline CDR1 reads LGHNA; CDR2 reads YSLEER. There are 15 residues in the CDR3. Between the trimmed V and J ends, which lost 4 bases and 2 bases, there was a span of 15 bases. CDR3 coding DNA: TGCGCCAGCAGCCTATACAGGGCCTTCCCCTACGAGCAGTACTTC. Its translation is CASSLYRAFPYEQYF.

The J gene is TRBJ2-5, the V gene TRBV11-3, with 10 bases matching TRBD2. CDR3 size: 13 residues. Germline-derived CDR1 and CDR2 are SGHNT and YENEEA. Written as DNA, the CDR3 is TGTGCACAGCGGGAGGGATACCAAGAGACCCAGTACTTC. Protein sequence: CAQREGYQETQYF.

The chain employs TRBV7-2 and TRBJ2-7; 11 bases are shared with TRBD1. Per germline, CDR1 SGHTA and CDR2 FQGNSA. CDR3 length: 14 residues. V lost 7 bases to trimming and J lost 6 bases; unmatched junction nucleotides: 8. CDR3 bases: TGTGCCAGCAACGACCGGGGACAGGGGGGCGAGCAGTACTTC. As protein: CASNDRGQGGEQYF.

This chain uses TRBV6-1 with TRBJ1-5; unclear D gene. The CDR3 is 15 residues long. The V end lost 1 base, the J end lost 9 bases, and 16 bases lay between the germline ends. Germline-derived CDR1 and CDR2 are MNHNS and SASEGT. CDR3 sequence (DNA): TGTGCCAGCAGTGAAGGATGGAGACCCAATAGGCCCCAGCATTTT. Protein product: CASSEGWRPNRPQHF.

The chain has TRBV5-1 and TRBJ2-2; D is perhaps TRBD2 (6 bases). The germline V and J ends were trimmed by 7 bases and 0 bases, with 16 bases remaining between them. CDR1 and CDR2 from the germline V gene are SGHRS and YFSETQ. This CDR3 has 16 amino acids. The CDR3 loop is CASYATGTANTGELFF. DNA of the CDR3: TGCGCCAGCTACGCGACCGGGACTGCGAACACCGGGGAGCTGTTTTTT.

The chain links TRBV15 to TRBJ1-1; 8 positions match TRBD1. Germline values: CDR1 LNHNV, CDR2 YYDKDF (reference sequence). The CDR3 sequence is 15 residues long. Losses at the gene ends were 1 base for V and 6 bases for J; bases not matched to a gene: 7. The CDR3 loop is CATSRVAGQGPEAFF. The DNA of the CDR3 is TGTGCCACCAGCAGAGTGGCAGGACAGGGCCCTGAAGCTTTCTTT.

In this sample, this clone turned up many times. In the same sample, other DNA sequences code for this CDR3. The CDR3 DNA sequence: TGTGCCAGCAGTAGCGGCACCTACGAGCAGTACTTC. This codes for CASSSGTYEQYF. The chain carries TRBV6-5 and TRBJ2-7; TRBD2 might be the D (5 bases). Germline V CDR1 and CDR2: MNHEY, SVGAGI. With 5 bases removed from V and 2 bases from J, the gap between germline ends came to 7 bases. CDR3 length: 12 amino acids.

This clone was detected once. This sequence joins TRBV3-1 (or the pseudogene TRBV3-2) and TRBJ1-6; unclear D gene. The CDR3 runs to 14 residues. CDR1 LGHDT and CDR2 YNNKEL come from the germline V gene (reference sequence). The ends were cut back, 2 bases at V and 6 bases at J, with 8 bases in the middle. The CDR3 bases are TGTGCCAGCAGCCAATTCGTAGCTAATTCACCCCTCCACTTT. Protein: CASSQFVANSPLHF.

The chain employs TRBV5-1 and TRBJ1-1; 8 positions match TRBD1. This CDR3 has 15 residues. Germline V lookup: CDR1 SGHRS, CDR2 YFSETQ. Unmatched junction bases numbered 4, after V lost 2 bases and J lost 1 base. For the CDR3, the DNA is TGCGCCAGCAGCTTAACAGGGGGAGGGAACACTGAAGCTTTCTTT. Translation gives CASSLTGGGNTEAFF.

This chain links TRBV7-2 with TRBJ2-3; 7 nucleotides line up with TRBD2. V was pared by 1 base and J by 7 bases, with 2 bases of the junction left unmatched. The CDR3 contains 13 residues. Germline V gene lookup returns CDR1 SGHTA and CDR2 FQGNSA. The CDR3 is CASSLEGLYTQYF. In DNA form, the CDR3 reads TGTGCCAGCAGCTTAGAGGGACTATATACGCAGTATTTT.

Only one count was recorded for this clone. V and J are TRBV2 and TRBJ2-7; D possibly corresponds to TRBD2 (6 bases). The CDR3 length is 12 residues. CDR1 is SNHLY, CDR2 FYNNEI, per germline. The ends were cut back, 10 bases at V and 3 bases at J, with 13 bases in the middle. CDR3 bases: TGTGCCACACTCCGGGACTTCTACGAGCAGTACTTC. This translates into CATLRDFYEQYF.

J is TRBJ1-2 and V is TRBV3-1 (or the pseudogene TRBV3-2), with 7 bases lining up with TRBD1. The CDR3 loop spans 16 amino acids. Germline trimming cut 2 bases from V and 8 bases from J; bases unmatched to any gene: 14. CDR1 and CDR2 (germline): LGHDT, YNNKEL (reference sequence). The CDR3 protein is CASSQNGVTGAGGYTF. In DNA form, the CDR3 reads TGTGCCAGCAGCCAAAATGGGGTAACAGGGGCTGGCGGCTACACCTTC.

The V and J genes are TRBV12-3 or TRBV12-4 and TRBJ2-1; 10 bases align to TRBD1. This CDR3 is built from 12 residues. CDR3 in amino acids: CGSGQGYNEQFF. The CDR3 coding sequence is TGTGGTTCGGGACAGGGGTACAATGAGCAGTTCTTC.

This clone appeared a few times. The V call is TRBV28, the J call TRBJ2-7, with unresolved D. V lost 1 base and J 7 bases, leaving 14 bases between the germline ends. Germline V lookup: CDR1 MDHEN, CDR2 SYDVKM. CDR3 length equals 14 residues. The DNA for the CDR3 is TGTGCCAGCAGTTTATCAGCGTCGGGTCGGGAGCAGTACTTC. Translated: CASSLSASGREQYF.

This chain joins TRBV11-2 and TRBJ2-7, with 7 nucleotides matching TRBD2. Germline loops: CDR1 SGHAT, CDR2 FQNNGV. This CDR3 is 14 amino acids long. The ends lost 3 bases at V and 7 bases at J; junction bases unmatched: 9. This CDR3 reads CASSLVGGPSEQYF. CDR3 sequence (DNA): TGTGCCAGCAGCTTGGTGGGAGGGCCGAGTGAGCAGTACTTC.

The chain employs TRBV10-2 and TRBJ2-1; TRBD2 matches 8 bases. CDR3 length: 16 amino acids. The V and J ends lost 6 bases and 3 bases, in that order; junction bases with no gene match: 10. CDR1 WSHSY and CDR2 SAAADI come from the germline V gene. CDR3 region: CASRGLTGGIYNEQFF. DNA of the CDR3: TGCGCCAGCAGGGGCCTAACGGGAGGGATCTACAATGAGCAGTTCTTC.

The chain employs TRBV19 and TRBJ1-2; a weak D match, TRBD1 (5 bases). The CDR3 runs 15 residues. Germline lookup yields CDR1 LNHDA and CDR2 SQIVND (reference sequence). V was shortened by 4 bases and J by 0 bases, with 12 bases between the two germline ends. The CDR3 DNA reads TGTGCCAGTAGTACCCGGACATTGGCTAACTATGGCTACACCTTC. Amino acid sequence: CASSTRTLANYGYTF.